This record covers a single T cell receptor beta chain. The data were obtained in a study of CD8 T cells in Susac syndrome. Random hexamers were used to reverse transcribe roughly 0.45 to 1 ug of RNA. The immunoSEQ assay covered 54 Vbeta and 13 Jbeta segments for CDR3. Using its own MiXCR run on the immunoSEQ multiplex PCR reads, TCRdb lists one record per CDR3 protein. This sample carries more than 250,000 distinct CDR3 sequences, about 90% of them seen once, and the ten largest clones take 0.065%. Per the germline V gene, CDR1 is MNHEY and CDR2 is SVGEGT. With V trimmed by 5 bases and J by 4 bases, 6 bases remained unmatched. This CDR3 comprises 15 residues.

This TCR derives from a human donor with multiple sclerosis. The chain carries TRBV6-2 or TRBV6-3 and TRBJ1-5; 9 nucleotides match TRBD1. The sample taken for sequencing was CD4+ T cells from PBMCs. The CDR3 loop reads CASSKGQGRNQPQHF. The DNA of the CDR3 is TGTGCCAGCAGTAAGGGACAGGGAAGAAATCAGCCCCAGCATTTT.